This TCR beta chain appears in the sequencing data of a study of human T cells and chemical hapten exposure. Time point denoted: patch test 3, about 24 weeks after DPC sensitization. Documented treatment: therapeutic diphenylcyclopropenone sensitization with weekly scalp DPC. TCRdb independently ran MiXCR on the RACE reads; one entry per CDR3 protein. This sample has about 190,000 distinct CDR3 sequences; around 23% occur once, and the top ten carry over 2%. V lost 6 bases and J lost 4; bases outside the gene matches: 11. This CDR3 has 15 amino acids. The germline V gene has CDR1 DFQATT and CDR2 SNEGSKA (reference sequence).

This receptor was obtained from a woman between 40 and 55 years old with alopecia areata. Some clones in this sample may be carry-over from other donors' samples. The gene calls are TRBV20-1 and TRBJ1-5; 8 nucleotides align to TRBD1. Material: whole blood, obtained in connection with sensitization to the hapten diphenylcyclopropenone (DPC). In nucleotides, the CDR3 is TGCAGTGCCTCTTACAGGGGGGCTATTAATCAGCCCCAGCATTTT. Protein product: CSASYRGAINQPQHF.